A selection of T cell receptor beta chains follows, all from one sample in a study of shared clonotypes between healthy human individuals. Clones were read by immunoSEQ multiplex PCR, and TCRdb kept only the in-frame ones, dropping some. This table has roughly 530,000 clones, 96% appearing once. Sample: naive CD4+ T cells sorted from blood. Receptors originate from a woman aged 25-40 years in good health. The CDR3 runs from the conserved cysteine through the conserved F or W. D genes are given only for firm matches. Size is omitted from some rows. Given values are once, few, many or a class for expanded clones.

>TRBV15|TRBJ2-1|TRBD2|.
CATSRDPLAGVWTEYNEQFF
TGTGCCACCAGCAGAGATCCCCTAGCGGGAGTTTGGACAGAATACAATGAGCAGTTCTTC
>TRBV6-5|TRBJ2-1|TRBD2|.
CATHLRGIYNEQFF
TGTGCCACCCATTTGCGGGGGATCTACAATGAGCAGTTCTTC
>TRBV6-6|TRBJ1-1|.|.
CASSKTENTEAFF
TGTGCCAGCAGTAAGACAGAAAACACTGAAGCTTTCTTT
>TRBV19|TRBJ2-1|TRBD2|once
CASSKWTSGDYNEQFF
TGTGCCAGTAGTAAATGGACTAGCGGGGACTACAATGAGCAGTTCTTC
>TRBV2|TRBJ2-5|.|.
CASSGQGRETQYF
TGTGCCAGCAGTGGGCAGGGACGAGAGACCCAGTACTTC
>TRBV11-2|TRBJ2-1|TRBD2|.
CASSPGRGAYNEQFF
TGTGCCAGCAGCCCGGGGAGGGGAGCCTACAATGAGCAGTTCTTC
>TRBV28|TRBJ2-2|.|.
CASSFWVLTGELFF
TGTGCCAGCAGTTTTTGGGTTTTAACCGGGGAGCTGTTTTTT
>TRBV7-2|TRBJ2-7|.|.
CASSLARVHEQYF
TGTGCCAGCAGCTTAGCCAGGGTCCACGAGCAGTACTTC
>TRBV7-2|TRBJ1-2|.|.
CASSLTGELGYGYTF
TGTGCCAGCAGCTTAACAGGTGAACTAGGCTATGGCTACACCTTC
>TRBV28|TRBJ2-7|.|.
CAGGKGTYEQYF
TGTGCCGGTGGAAAAGGGACCTACGAGCAGTACTTC
>TRBV7-9|TRBJ2-5|.|once
CASSLPTGGKTQYF
TGTGCCAGCAGCTTACCGACTGGCGGGAAGACCCAGTACTTC
>TRBV27|TRBJ2-7|TRBD2|.
CASSLTSGRSRINYEQYF
TGTGCCAGCAGTTTGACTAGCGGGAGATCAAGGATCAACTACGAGCAGTACTTC
>TRBV7-9|TRBJ2-1|TRBD2|.
CASSIETSGSSYNEQFF
TGTGCCAGCAGCATAGAGACTAGCGGGTCCTCCTACAATGAGCAGTTCTTC
>TRBV7-9|TRBJ1-2|TRBD1|.
CASNLDRVGGYTF
TGTGCCAGCAATCTAGACAGGGTCGGCGGCTACACCTTC
>TRBV13|TRBJ2-7|.|.
CASSLGRGGYEQYF
TGTGCCAGCAGCTTAGGTAGGGGGGGATACGAGCAGTACTTC
>TRBV29-1|TRBJ2-7|.|.
CSVEDSGRGWEEQYF
TGCAGCGTTGAAGATTCGGGCAGGGGTTGGGAAGAGCAGTACTTC
>TRBV7-9|TRBJ2-5|TRBD2|.
CASSLVREGGETQYF
TGTGCCAGCAGCTTAGTGCGGGAGGGAGGGGAGACCCAGTACTTC
>TRBV28|TRBJ2-7|.|once
CASSFGAPSSYEQYF
TGTGCCAGCAGTTTTGGGGCTCCGAGCTCCTACGAGCAGTACTTC
>TRBV19|TRBJ1-2|.|.
CASFEPGQTKNYGYTF
TGTGCCAGTTTCGAGCCAGGACAGACAAAAAACTATGGCTACACCTTC
>TRBV28|TRBJ2-2|.|once
CASVTAGAGRTGELFF
TGTGCCAGCGTCACGGCCGGGGCGGGAAGGACCGGGGAGCTGTTTTTT
>TRBV6-6|TRBJ2-7|.|.
CASSYDRLTGNEQYF
TGTGCCAGCAGTTACGATAGGCTAACAGGGAACGAGCAGTACTTC
>TRBV28|TRBJ2-7|.|.
CASSSARQPHEQYF
TGTGCCAGCAGTTCGGCTCGACAGCCCCACGAGCAGTACTTC
>TRBV25-1|TRBJ2-7|.|few
CASIGHDPYEQYF
TGTGCCAGCATCGGGCACGACCCCTACGAGCAGTACTTC
>TRBV28|TRBJ1-1|TRBD1|.
CASSFSDRVAEAFF
TGTGCCAGCAGTTTTTCCGACAGGGTCGCTGAAGCTTTCTTT
>TRBV6-6|TRBJ2-5|.|.
CASSYSGEETQYF
TGTGCCAGCAGTTACTCGGGCGAAGAGACCCAGTACTTC
>TRBV28|TRBJ1-5|.|.
CASNGMARNQPQHF
TGTGCCAGCAATGGAATGGCTAGGAATCAGCCCCAGCATTTT
>TRBV5-1|TRBJ1-1|.|.
CASSLEGTVNTEAFF
TGCGCCAGCAGCTTGGAAGGGACGGTGAACACTGAAGCTTTCTTT
>TRBV4-2|TRBJ2-5|.|.
CASSQVHLGLQQETQYF
TGTGCCAGCAGCCAAGTCCACCTGGGACTCCAACAGGAGACCCAGTACTTC
>TRBV7-6|TRBJ2-5|.|.
CASSFRPSWQETQYF
TGTGCCAGCAGCTTTAGACCCTCGTGGCAAGAGACCCAGTACTTC
>TRBV19|TRBJ2-5|TRBD1|once
CASSMWNFQGTVYQETQYF
TGTGCCAGTAGTATGTGGAACTTCCAGGGGACAGTGTACCAAGAGACCCAGTACTTC
>TRBV5-8|TRBJ1-4|.|.
CASSLTATNEKLFF
TGTGCCAGCAGCTTGACAGCAACTAATGAAAAACTGTTTTTT
>TRBV4-2|TRBJ2-7|.|.
CASSQVVNEQYF
TGTGCCAGCAGCCAGGTCGTCAACGAGCAGTACTTC
>TRBV10-1|TRBJ2-3|.|.
CASSEALGDTQYF
TGCGCCAGCAGTGAAGCCTTGGGGGATACGCAGTATTTT
>TRBV7-9|TRBJ1-3|.|.
CASSWDLRNTIYF
TGTGCCAGCAGCTGGGACCTCCGAAACACCATATATTTT
>TRBV28|TRBJ2-7|.|.
CASKDYSYEQYF
TGTGCCAGCAAGGACTATTCCTACGAGCAGTACTTC
>TRBV30|TRBJ2-7|.|.
CAWTTSSEQYF
TGTGCCTGGACGACAAGCAGTGAGCAGTACTTC
>TRBV5-1|TRBJ1-2|.|.
CASSLDFDGGSYGYTF
TGCGCCAGCAGCTTGGATTTTGACGGTGGATCCTATGGCTACACCTTC
>TRBV19|TRBJ2-7|TRBD2|.
CASSIGTSGRYEQYF
TGTGCCAGTAGTATCGGGACTAGCGGGAGGTACGAGCAGTACTTC
>TRBV6-1|TRBJ2-7|.|.
CASSKSGENYEQYF
TGTGCCAGCAGTAAGTCCGGGGAGAACTACGAGCAGTACTTC
>TRBV2|TRBJ1-2|TRBD1|once
CASRPRTGNYGYTF
TGTGCCAGCAGACCTAGGACAGGGAACTATGGCTACACCTTC
>TRBV19|TRBJ1-3|.|few
CASIGQGAGNTIYF
TGTGCCAGTATCGGGCAGGGTGCTGGAAACACCATATATTTT
>TRBV10-3|TRBJ1-1|TRBD1|.
CAISGQGELEAFF
TGTGCCATCTCCGGACAGGGGGAATTGGAAGCTTTCTTT
>TRBV4-2|TRBJ2-7|TRBD2|.
CASSLGSGRAGYEQYF
TGTGCCAGCAGCTTGGGTAGCGGGAGGGCCGGATACGAGCAGTACTTC
>TRBV28|TRBJ2-7|.|.
CASNDLERSSYEQYF
TGTGCCAGCAACGACCTCGAGAGAAGCTCCTACGAGCAGTACTTC
>TRBV19|TRBJ2-1|.|once
CASTSRGNEQFF
TGTGCCAGTACGAGTCGAGGGAATGAGCAGTTCTTC
>TRBV7-9|TRBJ2-7|.|.
CASSRMLNPGAEQYF
TGTGCCAGCAGCCGAATGTTAAACCCGGGAGCCGAGCAGTACTTC
>TRBV14|TRBJ2-7|TRBD2|.
CASSQGSGRVYEQYF
TGTGCCAGCAGCCAAGGGAGCGGGAGAGTCTACGAGCAGTACTTC
>TRBV19|TRBJ1-5|.|.
CASTTGRRGQPQHF
TGTGCCAGTACTACAGGGCGGCGAGGTCAGCCCCAGCATTTT
>TRBV4-2|TRBJ2-7|.|.
CASSQDAGDLYEQYF
TGTGCCAGCAGCCAAGATGCCGGAGACCTCTACGAGCAGTACTTC
>TRBV30|TRBJ2-1|TRBD1|once
CAWSGPGTGPNEQFF
TGTGCCTGGAGTGGGCCCGGGACAGGCCCCAATGAGCAGTTCTTC
>TRBV30|TRBJ2-4|.|.
CAWSLKNIQYF
TGTGCCTGGAGTCTCAAAAACATTCAGTACTTC
>TRBV2|TRBJ2-6|.|.
CASSGMRSIQSRANVLTF
TGTGCCAGCAGTGGTATGCGTTCGATACAAAGTCGGGCCAACGTCCTGACTTTC
>TRBV30|TRBJ1-5|.|.
CALSTGTSNQPQHF
TGTGCCTTATCAACAGGGACTAGCAATCAGCCCCAGCATTTT
>TRBV2|TRBJ2-1|TRBD1|.
CASSRTGGPSYNEQFF
TGTGCCAGCAGTCGGACAGGGGGCCCCTCCTACAATGAGCAGTTCTTC
>TRBV5-1|TRBJ2-1|.|.
CASSLEGNEQFF
TGCGCCAGCAGCTTGGAAGGGAATGAGCAGTTCTTC